These 10 T cell receptor beta chains came from one sample sequenced in a study of T-cell memory formation after mild COVID-19. TCRdb re-called the 5' RACE reads through MiXCR, storing one row per CDR3 protein. The table includes a few hundred thousand distinct CDR3 sequences, roughly a fifth detected once. Material: PBMCs or a T cell subset sorted from them (not recorded which). The receptor set was obtained from an adult woman who had mild COVID-19 (a few samples of this study predate the infection). Cell type and time point are not known.

The chain combines TRBV19 with TRBJ1-1; no definite D call. There are 15 residues in the CDR3. Germline-derived CDR1 and CDR2 are LNHDA and SQIVND (reference sequence). The V end lost 1 base, the J end lost 6 bases, and 15 bases lay between the germline ends. Here the CDR3 reads CASSIVDEGKPEAFF. The CDR3 bases are TGTGCCAGTAGTATAGTGGATGAGGGAAAACCTGAAGCTTTCTTT.

This clonotype has a single count. The chain carries TRBV12-5 and TRBJ2-7, with 9 bases lining up with TRBD2. Trimming took 2 bases from V and 5 from J; bases not matched to a gene: 10. This CDR3 is 16 amino acids long. The germline V gene encodes CDR1 LGHNT and CDR2 FRNRAP. CDR3 region: CASGLPTSGHGDEQYF. The CDR3 region has the DNA TGTGCTAGTGGTTTGCCTACTAGCGGGCACGGGGACGAGCAGTACTTC.

This sequence joins TRBV5-1 and TRBJ2-2; TRBD2 matches 13 bases. V was pared by 4 bases and J by 4 bases, with 4 bases of the junction left unmatched. Germline values: CDR1 SGHRS, CDR2 YFSETQ. The CDR3 is 16 residues long. The CDR3 coding sequence is TGCGCCAGCAGCCCCAGGACTAGCGGGGGCACCGGGGAGCTGTTTTTT. This gives the protein CASSPRTSGGTGELFF. The variable domain in full, with the rest retrieved from reference TRBV5-1 and TRBJ2-2, is KAGVTQTPRYLIKTRGQQVTLSCSPISGHRSVSWYQQTPGQGLQFLFEYFSETQRNKGNFPGRFSGRQFSNSRSEMNVSTLELGDSALYLCASSPRTSGGTGELFFGEGSRLTVL.

The rearrangement joins TRBV19 to TRBJ1-2; a possible D gene is TRBD1 (6 bases). CDR1 and CDR2 from the germline V gene are LNHDA and SQIVND (reference sequence). V was shortened by 0 bases and J by 6 bases, with 20 bases between the two germline ends. The length of the CDR3 is 17 residues. The CDR3 sequence: CASSIDRIPGAGHGYTF. Here the CDR3 DNA reads TGTGCCAGTAGTATAGATCGGATCCCGGGGGCAGGCCATGGCTACACCTTC.

This clonotype was picked up many times. The V gene is TRBV7-9, the J gene TRBJ2-7; maybe TRBD1 (5 bases). The V end was cut by 3 bases, the J end by 2 bases, with 11 bases between. The CDR3 is made up of 14 amino acids. Germline V gene data show CDR1 as SEHNR and CDR2 as FQNEAQ (reference sequence). The CDR3: CASSLSSGTYEQYF. The CDR3, as DNA: TGTGCCAGCAGCTTGAGTTCAGGGACCTACGAGCAGTACTTC.

This clonotype was counted a few times. J is TRBJ1-1 and V is TRBV10-3; TRBD1 might be the D (6 bases). V was trimmed by 10 bases and J by 3 bases, leaving 18 bases between them. The germline CDR1 and CDR2 sequences are ENHRY and SYGVKD. CDR3 length: 14 amino acids. The CDR3 coding sequence is TGTGCCACGGGGTTGGGACACGGAGACACTGAAGCTTTCTTT. It is translated as CATGLGHGDTEAFF.

J is TRBJ1-5 and V is TRBV4-3, with TRBD1 as a possible D gene (5 bases). V shed 1 base and J shed 8 bases, with 18 bases lying between them. Germline CDR1 is LGHNA and CDR2 is YSLEER. The CDR3 contains 16 residues. CDR3 loop: CASSQVLRGDQEPQHF. The DNA for the CDR3 is TGCGCCAGCAGCCAAGTTCTTCGGGGGGACCAGGAGCCCCAGCATTTT.

V usage is TRBV15 and J usage is TRBJ1-2; no clear D gene. This CDR3 spans 12 amino acids. Germline CDR1 and CDR2: LNHNV and YYDKDF (reference sequence). The V end was cut by 3 bases, the J end by 1 base, with 3 bases between. The chain's CDR3 is CATSRVNYGYTF. In nucleotides, the CDR3 is TGTGCCACCAGCAGGGTTAACTATGGCTACACCTTC.

V is TRBV4-1 and J is TRBJ1-1; 8 bases agree with TRBD1. After removal of 1 base from V and 1 base from J, the junction contained 5 bases not matched to a gene. The germline V gene encodes CDR1 MGHRA and CDR2 YSYEKL. The CDR3 contains 16 residues. CDR3 DNA sequence: TGCGCCAGCAGCCAAGTGGCCGGGACAGGGAACACTGAAGCTTTCTTT. It specifies CASSQVAGTGNTEAFF.

This chain links TRBV19 with TRBJ1-5; a weak D match, TRBD1 (5 bases). V shed 5 bases and J shed 3 bases, with 14 bases lying between them. CDR3 length: 15 residues. Germline CDR1 reads LNHDA; CDR2 reads SQIVND (reference sequence). This CDR3 is CASSFDSLSNQPQHF. As DNA, the CDR3 is TGTGCCAGTAGTTTTGACAGTCTTTCCAATCAGCCCCAGCATTTT.